This is a list of T cell receptor beta chains from one sample in a study of blood T cell repertoires in COVID-19. Data came from immunoSEQ multiplex PCR; TCRdb stores just in-frame clones and leaves some out. Found here are about 50,000 clones, about 83% of them singletons; the top ten hold roughly 2%. Sequenced material: peripheral blood. The receptor set was obtained from a woman aged 55-70 years with acute or convalescent COVID-19. The CDR3 runs from the conserved cysteine through the conserved F or W. A D gene is named only where the DNA matches it firmly. Clone size is stated in some rows and not others, as once, few, many or a class when expanded.

d_gene: TRBD1; j_gene: TRBJ1-2; v_gene: TRBV10-3; abundance: once; CDR3aa: CAISESGQGYGYTF; CDR3nt: TGTGCCATCAGTGAGTCCGGACAGGGGTACGGCTACACCTTC
d_gene: -; j_gene: TRBJ2-3; v_gene: TRBV6-5; abundance: -; CDR3aa: CASTQGSTLTQYF; CDR3nt: TGTGCCTCGACGCAGGGCAGTACCCTGACGCAGTATTTT
d_gene: -; j_gene: TRBJ2-7; v_gene: TRBV30; abundance: few; CDR3aa: CAWSVHREQYF; CDR3nt: TGTGCCTGGAGTGTACATCGCGAGCAGTACTTC
d_gene: TRBD2; j_gene: TRBJ2-3; v_gene: TRBV11-3; abundance: -; CDR3aa: CASSLGGSTGTDTQYF; CDR3nt: TGTGCCAGCAGCTTGGGGGGGAGCACGGGCACAGATACGCAGTATTTT
d_gene: -; j_gene: TRBJ1-3; v_gene: TRBV25-1; abundance: -; CDR3aa: CASGASGNTIYF; CDR3nt: TGTGCCAGCGGAGCGTCTGGAAACACCATATATTTT
d_gene: -; j_gene: TRBJ1-2; v_gene: TRBV5-5; abundance: -; CDR3aa: CASSSRTASNYGYTF; CDR3nt: TGTGCCAGCAGCTCAAGGACAGCAAGCAACTATGGCTACACCTTC
d_gene: -; j_gene: TRBJ1-2; v_gene: TRBV4-1; abundance: -; CDR3aa: CASSQDTSADYGYTF; CDR3nt: TGCGCCAGCAGCCAAGACACGAGCGCCGATTATGGCTACACCTTC
d_gene: -; j_gene: TRBJ1-3; v_gene: TRBV29-1; abundance: -; CDR3aa: CSVAGAGGNTIYF; CDR3nt: TGCAGCGTTGCAGGGGCTGGCGGAAACACCATATATTTT
d_gene: TRBD1; j_gene: TRBJ2-5; v_gene: TRBV5-1; abundance: -; CDR3aa: CASSLTGDVQETQYF; CDR3nt: TGCGCCAGCAGCTTAACAGGGGACGTACAAGAGACCCAGTACTTC
d_gene: TRBD2; j_gene: TRBJ2-2; v_gene: TRBV27; abundance: -; CDR3aa: CASSLSYGTSGELFF; CDR3nt: TGTGCCAGCAGTTTATCGTATGGGACTAGCGGGGAGCTGTTTTTT
d_gene: TRBD1; j_gene: TRBJ2-3; v_gene: TRBV27; abundance: few; CDR3aa: CASSLWQTGATDTQYF; CDR3nt: TGTGCCAGCAGTCTTTGGCAGACAGGGGCCACAGATACGCAGTATTTT
d_gene: -; j_gene: TRBJ1-1; v_gene: TRBV28; abundance: -; CDR3aa: CASALIQGNTEAFF; CDR3nt: TGTGCCAGCGCTTTAATACAGGGGAACACTGAAGCTTTCTTT
d_gene: -; j_gene: TRBJ2-2; v_gene: TRBV7-9; abundance: -; CDR3aa: CASSLRPPQAGNTGELFF; CDR3nt: TGTGCCAGCAGCTTAAGGCCCCCTCAAGCGGGGAACACCGGGGAGCTGTTTTTT
d_gene: TRBD2; j_gene: TRBJ2-1; v_gene: TRBV13; abundance: -; CDR3aa: CASSPRTSGSSWYNEQFF; CDR3nt: TGTGCCAGCAGCCCACGGACTAGCGGGAGTTCTTGGTACAATGAGCAGTTCTTC
d_gene: -; j_gene: TRBJ2-1; v_gene: TRBV3-1/TRBV3-2; abundance: -; CDR3aa: CASSHGGGGYNEQFF; CDR3nt: TGTGCCAGCAGCCATGGCGGGGGCGGGTACAATGAGCAGTTCTTC
d_gene: -; j_gene: TRBJ1-2; v_gene: TRBV6-5; abundance: -; CDR3aa: CASTTRSVNGYTF; CDR3nt: TGTGCCAGCACTACGAGGAGTGTAAATGGCTACACCTTC
d_gene: TRBD1; j_gene: TRBJ2-1; v_gene: TRBV19; abundance: -; CDR3aa: CASSIPRGLYNEQFF; CDR3nt: TGTGCCAGTAGTATCCCCAGGGGGCTGTACAATGAGCAGTTCTTC
d_gene: -; j_gene: TRBJ1-1; v_gene: TRBV7-9; abundance: few; CDR3aa: CASSLTPNTEAFF; CDR3nt: TGTGCCAGCAGCTTAACACCGAACACTGAAGCTTTCTTT
d_gene: TRBD2; j_gene: TRBJ2-6; v_gene: TRBV19; abundance: -; CDR3aa: CASTGTSSSGANVLTF; CDR3nt: TGTGCCAGTACCGGGACTAGCAGCTCTGGGGCCAACGTCCTGACTTTC
d_gene: -; j_gene: TRBJ1-6; v_gene: TRBV29-1; abundance: -; CDR3aa: CSRGKRINSPLHF; CDR3nt: TGCAGCAGGGGGAAACGGATTAATTCACCCCTCCACTTT
d_gene: -; j_gene: TRBJ2-7; v_gene: TRBV7-2; abundance: -; CDR3aa: CASSLGVMIDEQYF; CDR3nt: TGTGCCAGCAGCTTAGGCGTTATGATCGACGAGCAGTACTTC
d_gene: -; j_gene: TRBJ2-3; v_gene: TRBV5-6; abundance: -; CDR3aa: CASSLRLANTDTQYF; CDR3nt: TGTGCCAGCAGCTTGAGGCTAGCGAACACAGATACGCAGTATTTT
d_gene: TRBD1; j_gene: TRBJ2-5; v_gene: TRBV29-1; abundance: -; CDR3aa: CSSSRQGGETQYF; CDR3nt: TGCAGCTCCAGTAGACAGGGTGGAGAGACCCAGTACTTC
d_gene: -; j_gene: TRBJ1-3; v_gene: TRBV7-9; abundance: -; CDR3aa: CASSFLGKTGNTIYF; CDR3nt: TGTGCCAGCAGCTTTTTGGGCAAAACTGGAAACACCATATATTTT
d_gene: -; j_gene: TRBJ1-3; v_gene: TRBV11-2; abundance: -; CDR3aa: CASSLEHRANSGNTIYF; CDR3nt: TGTGCCAGCAGCTTAGAGCACAGGGCCAACTCTGGAAACACCATATATTTT
d_gene: TRBD1; j_gene: TRBJ1-1; v_gene: TRBV9; abundance: -; CDR3aa: CASSVGRAGGTEAFF; CDR3nt: TGTGCCAGCAGCGTTGGTAGGGCAGGGGGCACTGAAGCTTTCTTT
d_gene: -; j_gene: TRBJ1-1; v_gene: TRBV28; abundance: -; CDR3aa: CASSSGVGTEAFF; CDR3nt: TGTGCCAGCAGTTCAGGGGTAGGAACTGAAGCTTTCTTT
d_gene: TRBD2; j_gene: TRBJ2-7; v_gene: TRBV7-6; abundance: -; CDR3aa: CASSLAGVYEQYF; CDR3nt: TGTGCCAGCAGCCTAGCGGGAGTCTACGAGCAGTACTTC
d_gene: -; j_gene: TRBJ2-1; v_gene: TRBV18; abundance: -; CDR3aa: CASSHGVRGAGEQFF; CDR3nt: TGTGCCAGCTCACACGGAGTACGGGGGGCGGGTGAGCAGTTCTTC